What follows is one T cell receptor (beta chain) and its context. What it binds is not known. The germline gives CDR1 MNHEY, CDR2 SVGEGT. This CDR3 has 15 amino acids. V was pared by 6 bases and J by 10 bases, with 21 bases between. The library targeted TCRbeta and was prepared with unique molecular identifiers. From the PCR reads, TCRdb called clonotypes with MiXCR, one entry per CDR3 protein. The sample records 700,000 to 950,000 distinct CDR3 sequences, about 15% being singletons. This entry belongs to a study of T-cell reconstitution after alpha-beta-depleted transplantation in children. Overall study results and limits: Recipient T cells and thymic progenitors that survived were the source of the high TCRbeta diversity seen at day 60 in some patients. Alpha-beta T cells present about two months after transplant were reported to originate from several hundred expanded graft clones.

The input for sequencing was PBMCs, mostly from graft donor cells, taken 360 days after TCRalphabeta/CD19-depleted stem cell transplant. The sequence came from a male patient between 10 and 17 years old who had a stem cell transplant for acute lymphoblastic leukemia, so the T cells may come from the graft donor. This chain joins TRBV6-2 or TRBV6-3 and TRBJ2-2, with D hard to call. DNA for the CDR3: TGTGCCAGCAGGCTGGATTACGTGGCGGTTAAGGAGCTGTTTTTT. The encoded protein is CASRLDYVAVKELFF.